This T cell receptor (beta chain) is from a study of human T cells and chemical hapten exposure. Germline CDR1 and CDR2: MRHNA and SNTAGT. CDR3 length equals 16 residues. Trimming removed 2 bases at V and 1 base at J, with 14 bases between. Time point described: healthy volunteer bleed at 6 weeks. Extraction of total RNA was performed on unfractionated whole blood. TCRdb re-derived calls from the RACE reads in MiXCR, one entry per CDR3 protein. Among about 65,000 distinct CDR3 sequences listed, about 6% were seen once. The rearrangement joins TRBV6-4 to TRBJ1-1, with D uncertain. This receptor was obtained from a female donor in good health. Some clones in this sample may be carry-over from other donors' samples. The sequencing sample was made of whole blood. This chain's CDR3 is CASSDPINEENTEAFF. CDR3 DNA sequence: TGTGCCAGCAGTGACCCAATAAATGAGGAGAACACTGAAGCTTTCTTT.